What follows are 7 T cell receptor beta chains derived from one specimen sequenced in a study of CD8 T cells in ankylosing spondylitis. Their antigens are not known. One entry per CDR3 protein results from TCRdb running MiXCR on the 5' RACE reads. There are 670,000 or so distinct CDR3 sequences in the sample; around 17% occur only once, and around 19% lies in the top ten. Overall study results and limits: Seemingly characteristic of ankylosing spondylitis blood was a TCR beta motif consisting of about 8 highly homologous variants.

The source material was blood, either unsorted or a sorted T cell fraction (not recorded which). Receptors were obtained from a male donor with ankylosing spondylitis.

The genes are TRBV15 and TRBJ2-2, with D possibly TRBD2 on 6 matching bases. CDR1 and CDR2 (germline): LNHNV, YYDKDF (reference sequence). V lost 4 bases, J lost 0 bases, and 18 bases lay in between. CDR3 length equals 18 residues. The CDR3: CATSIRGAGPSNTGELFF. In nucleotides, the CDR3 is TGTGCCACCAGCATTAGGGGCGCGGGGCCTTCGAACACCGGGGAGCTGTTTTTT.

A few counts support this clonotype. The chain is built from TRBV6-2 or TRBV6-3 and TRBJ2-2; D gene uncertain. Germline V gene sequence: CDR1 MNHEY, CDR2 SVGEGT. The CDR3 runs to 13 residues. The ends were cut back, 5 bases at V and 9 bases at J, with 13 bases in the middle. CDR3 region: CASSRPDGRELFF. Here the CDR3 DNA reads TGTGCCAGCAGTCGCCCGGATGGCAGGGAGCTGTTTTTT.

In this sample, this clonotype turned up a few times. The rearrangement links TRBV5-1 to TRBJ2-1; 10 nucleotides match TRBD2. V lost 4 bases to trimming and J lost 0 bases; unmatched junction nucleotides: 7. This CDR3 spans 17 amino acids. The V gene's germline CDR1 is SGHRS and CDR2 YFSETQ. This CDR3 reads CASSPWTSGVSYNEQFF. The CDR3 DNA reads TGCGCCAGCAGCCCCTGGACTAGCGGAGTCTCCTACAATGAGCAGTTCTTC.

This clonotype has only a few counts. The chain combines TRBV24-1 with TRBJ2-5; D possibly corresponds to TRBD1 (6 bases). There are 16 residues in the CDR3. Germline V gene sequence: CDR1 KGHDR, CDR2 SFDVKD. V gave up 4 bases and J gave up 5 bases, with 19 bases separating them. The CDR3 nucleotides read TGTGCCACCAGTGACCCAGCACAGGGATTGCGGGAGACCCAGTACTTC. This codes for CATSDPAQGLRETQYF.

This chain joins TRBV20-1 and TRBJ2-7; TRBD1 agrees at 11 bases. Unmatched junction bases numbered 11, after V lost 6 bases and J lost 4 bases. Germline V lookup: CDR1 DFQATT, CDR2 SNEGSKA (reference sequence). The CDR3 covers 15 residues. CDR3 residues: CSAPMDRGQRYEQYF. For the CDR3, the DNA is TGCAGTGCCCCGATGGACAGGGGGCAAAGGTACGAGCAGTACTTC.

Only a few counts were recorded for this clonotype. This chain connects TRBV18 to TRBJ2-1; D remains unclear. CDR3 length: 16 amino acids. V was cut by 3 bases and J by 1 base, with 13 bases left in between. CDR1 and CDR2 (germline): KGHSH, LQKENI. The CDR3 bases are TGTGCCAGCTCACCTCGGCCCCGGAGTTCCTACAATGAGCAGTTCTTC. Its protein product is CASSPRPRSSYNEQFF.

The V and J genes are TRBV29-1 and TRBJ2-5, with 9 bases lining up with TRBD2. The CDR3 runs to 18 residues. Germline loops: CDR1 SQVTM, CDR2 ANQGSEA. J lost 5 bases, V lost 1 base, and 17 bases had no gene match. In DNA form, the CDR3 reads TGCAGCGTTGAAGCGAACGGCCTAGCGGGACAAATCGGGGAGACCCAGTACTTC. Amino acid sequence: CSVEANGLAGQIGETQYF.